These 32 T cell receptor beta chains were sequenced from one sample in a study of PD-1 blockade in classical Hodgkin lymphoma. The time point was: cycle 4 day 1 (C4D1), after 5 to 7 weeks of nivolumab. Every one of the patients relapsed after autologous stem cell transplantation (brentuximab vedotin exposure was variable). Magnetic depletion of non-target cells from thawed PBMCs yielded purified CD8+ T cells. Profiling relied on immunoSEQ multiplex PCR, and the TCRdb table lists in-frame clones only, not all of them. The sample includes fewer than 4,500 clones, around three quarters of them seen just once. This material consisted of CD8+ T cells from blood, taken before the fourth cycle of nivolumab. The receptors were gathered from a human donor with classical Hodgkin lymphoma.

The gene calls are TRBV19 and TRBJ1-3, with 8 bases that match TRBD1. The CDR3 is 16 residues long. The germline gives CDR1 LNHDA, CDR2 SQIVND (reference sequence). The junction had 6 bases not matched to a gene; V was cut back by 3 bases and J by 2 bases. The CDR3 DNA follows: TGTGCCAGTAGTATTTGGACAGGGAGTCCTGGAAACACCATATATTTT. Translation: CASSIWTGSPGNTIYF.

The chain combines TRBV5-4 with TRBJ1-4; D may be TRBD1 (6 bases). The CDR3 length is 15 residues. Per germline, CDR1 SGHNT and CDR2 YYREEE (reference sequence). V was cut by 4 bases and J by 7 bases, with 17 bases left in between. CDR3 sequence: CASSPGQPRSEKLFF. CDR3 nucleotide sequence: TGTGCCAGCAGCCCCGGACAGCCGCGCAGTGAAAAACTGTTTTTT.

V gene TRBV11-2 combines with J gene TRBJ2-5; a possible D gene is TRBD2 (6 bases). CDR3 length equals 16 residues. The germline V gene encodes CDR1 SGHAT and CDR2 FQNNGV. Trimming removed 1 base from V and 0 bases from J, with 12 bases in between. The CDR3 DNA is TGTGCCAGCAGCTTAGGACCTAGCGAGTACCAAGAGACCCAGTACTTC. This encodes CASSLGPSEYQETQYF.

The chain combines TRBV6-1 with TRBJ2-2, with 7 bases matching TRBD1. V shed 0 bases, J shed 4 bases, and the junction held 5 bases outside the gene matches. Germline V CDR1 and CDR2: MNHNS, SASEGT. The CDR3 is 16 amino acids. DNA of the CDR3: TGTGCCAGCAGTGAAGCGCCAGGGGGAAGCACCGGGGAGCTGTTTTTT. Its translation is CASSEAPGGSTGELFF.

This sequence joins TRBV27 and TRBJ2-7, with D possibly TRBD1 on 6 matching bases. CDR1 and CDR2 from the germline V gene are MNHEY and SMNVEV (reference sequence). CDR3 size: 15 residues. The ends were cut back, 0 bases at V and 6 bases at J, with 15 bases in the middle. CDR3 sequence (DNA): TGTGCCAGCAGTTTATCTCGACAGGATAACATCGAGCAGTACGTC. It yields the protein CASSLSRQDNIEQYV.

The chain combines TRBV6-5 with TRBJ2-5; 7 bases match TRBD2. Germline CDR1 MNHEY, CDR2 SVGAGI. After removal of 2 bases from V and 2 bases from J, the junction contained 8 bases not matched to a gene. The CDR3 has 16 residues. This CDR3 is CASSYVGGTPQETQYF. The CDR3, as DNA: TGTGCCAGCAGTTACGTGGGAGGGACTCCTCAAGAGACCCAGTACTTC.

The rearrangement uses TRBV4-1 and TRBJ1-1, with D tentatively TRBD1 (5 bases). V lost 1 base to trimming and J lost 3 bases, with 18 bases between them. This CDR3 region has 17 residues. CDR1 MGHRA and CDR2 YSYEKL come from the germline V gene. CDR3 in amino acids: CASSQVLKGPIDTEAFF. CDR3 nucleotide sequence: TGCGCCAGCAGCCAAGTTCTCAAGGGACCAATCGACACTGAAGCTTTCTTT.

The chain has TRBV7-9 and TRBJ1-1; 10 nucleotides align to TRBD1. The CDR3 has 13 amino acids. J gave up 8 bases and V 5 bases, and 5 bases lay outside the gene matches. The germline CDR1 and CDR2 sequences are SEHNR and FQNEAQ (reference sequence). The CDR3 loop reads CASSGQGVLEAFF. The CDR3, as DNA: TGTGCCAGCAGCGGACAGGGGGTCTTAGAAGCTTTCTTT.

DNA of the CDR3: TGTGCCAGCAGTGACTCTTACAGGGGGCTAACGCGGGGGCCCTACAATGAGCAGTTCTTC. Its protein is CASSDSYRGLTRGPYNEQFF. The chain employs TRBV6-4 and TRBJ2-1, with 9 positions matching TRBD1. CDR1 is MRHNA, CDR2 SNTAGT, per germline. The CDR3 extends over 20 amino acids. Germline trimming cut 0 bases from V and 2 bases from J; bases unmatched to any gene: 14.

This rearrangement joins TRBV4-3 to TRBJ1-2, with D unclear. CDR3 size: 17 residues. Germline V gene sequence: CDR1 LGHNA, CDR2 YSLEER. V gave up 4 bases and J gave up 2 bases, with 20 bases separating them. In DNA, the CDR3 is TGCGCCAGCAGCCCCGGCCGGGAATTCGGCTGGAACTATGGCTACACCTTC. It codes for CASSPGREFGWNYGYTF.

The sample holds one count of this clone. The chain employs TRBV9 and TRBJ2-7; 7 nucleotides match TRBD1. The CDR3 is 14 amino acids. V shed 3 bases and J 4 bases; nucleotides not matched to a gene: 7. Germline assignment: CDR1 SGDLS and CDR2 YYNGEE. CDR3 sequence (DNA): TGTGCCAGCAGCGCCGACCACAGGGGTTACGAGCAGTACTTC. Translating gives CASSADHRGYEQYF.

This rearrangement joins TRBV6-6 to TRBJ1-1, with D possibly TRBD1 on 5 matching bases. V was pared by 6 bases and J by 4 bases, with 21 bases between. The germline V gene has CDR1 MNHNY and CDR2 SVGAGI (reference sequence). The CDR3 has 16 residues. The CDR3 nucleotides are TGTGCCAGCAGAGAGGTGGGGGTTGGCGGGGGCACTGAAGCTTTCTTT. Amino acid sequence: CASREVGVGGGTEAFF.

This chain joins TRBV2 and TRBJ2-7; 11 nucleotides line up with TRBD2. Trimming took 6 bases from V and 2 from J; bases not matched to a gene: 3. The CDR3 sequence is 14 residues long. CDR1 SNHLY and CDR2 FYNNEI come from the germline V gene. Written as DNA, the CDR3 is TGTGCCAGCAGCGGACTAGCGGGCACCTACGAGCAGTACTTC. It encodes CASSGLAGTYEQYF.

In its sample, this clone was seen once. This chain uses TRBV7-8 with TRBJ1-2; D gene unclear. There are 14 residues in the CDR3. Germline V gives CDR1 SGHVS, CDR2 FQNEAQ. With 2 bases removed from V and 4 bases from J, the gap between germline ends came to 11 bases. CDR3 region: CASSLKGFSYGYTF. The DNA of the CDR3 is TGTGCCAGCAGCTTAAAGGGATTTAGCTATGGCTACACCTTC.

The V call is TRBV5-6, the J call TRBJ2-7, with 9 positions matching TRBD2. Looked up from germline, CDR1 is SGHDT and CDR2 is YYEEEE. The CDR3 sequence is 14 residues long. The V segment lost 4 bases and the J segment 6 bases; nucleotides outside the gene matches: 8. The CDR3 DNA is TGTGCCAGCAGCCCAGGGACTAGCTCGCCCGAGCAGTACGTC. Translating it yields CASSPGTSSPEQYV.

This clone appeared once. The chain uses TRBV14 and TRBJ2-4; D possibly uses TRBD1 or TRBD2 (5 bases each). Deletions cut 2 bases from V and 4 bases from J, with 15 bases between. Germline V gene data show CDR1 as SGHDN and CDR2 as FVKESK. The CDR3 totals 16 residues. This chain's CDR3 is CASSQSARGRKNIQYF. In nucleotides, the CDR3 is TGTGCCAGCAGCCAAAGCGCGAGGGGTAGGAAAAACATTCAGTACTTC.

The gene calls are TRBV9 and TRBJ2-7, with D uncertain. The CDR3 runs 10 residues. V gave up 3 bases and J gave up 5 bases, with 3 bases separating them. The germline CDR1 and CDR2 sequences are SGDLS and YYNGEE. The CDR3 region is CASSGDEQYF. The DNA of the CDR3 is TGTGCCAGCAGCGGGGACGAGCAGTACTTC.

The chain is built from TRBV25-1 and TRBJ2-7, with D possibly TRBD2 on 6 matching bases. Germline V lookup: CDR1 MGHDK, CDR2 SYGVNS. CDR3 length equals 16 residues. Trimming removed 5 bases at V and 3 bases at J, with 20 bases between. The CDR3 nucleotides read TGTGCCAGCAGTTCAAAGAATCTAGCGACTAACTACGAGCAGTACTTC. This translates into CASSSKNLATNYEQYF.

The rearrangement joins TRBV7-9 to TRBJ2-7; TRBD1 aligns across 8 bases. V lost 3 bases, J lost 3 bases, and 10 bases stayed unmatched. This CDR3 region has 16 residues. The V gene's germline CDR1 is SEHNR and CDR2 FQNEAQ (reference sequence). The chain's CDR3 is CASSFPKTGENYEQYF. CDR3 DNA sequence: TGTGCCAGCAGCTTCCCGAAGACAGGGGAAAACTACGAGCAGTACTTC.

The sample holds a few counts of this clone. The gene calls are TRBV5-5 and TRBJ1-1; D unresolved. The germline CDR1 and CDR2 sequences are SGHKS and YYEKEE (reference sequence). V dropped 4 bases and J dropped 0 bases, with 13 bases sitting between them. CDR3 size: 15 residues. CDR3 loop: CASSQSGDMNTEAFF. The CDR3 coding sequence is TGTGCCAGCAGCCAGTCAGGAGACATGAACACTGAAGCTTTCTTT.

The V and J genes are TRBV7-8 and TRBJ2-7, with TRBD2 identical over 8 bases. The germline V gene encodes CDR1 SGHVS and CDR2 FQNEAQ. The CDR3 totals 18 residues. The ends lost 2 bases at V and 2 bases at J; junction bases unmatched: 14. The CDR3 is CASSLSPTSERGPYEQYF. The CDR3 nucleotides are TGTGCCAGCAGCTTATCGCCGACTAGCGAGCGGGGACCCTACGAGCAGTACTTC.

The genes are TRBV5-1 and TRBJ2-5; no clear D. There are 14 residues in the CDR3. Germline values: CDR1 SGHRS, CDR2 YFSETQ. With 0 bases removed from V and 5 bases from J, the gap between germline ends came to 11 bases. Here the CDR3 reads CASSLALGMETQYF. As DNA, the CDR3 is TGCGCCAGCAGCTTGGCCCTGGGCATGGAGACCCAGTACTTC.

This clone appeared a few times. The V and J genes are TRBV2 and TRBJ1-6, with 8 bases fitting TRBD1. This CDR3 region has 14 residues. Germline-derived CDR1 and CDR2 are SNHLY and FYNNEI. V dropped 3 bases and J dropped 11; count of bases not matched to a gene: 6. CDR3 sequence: CASSEGQAFAPLHF. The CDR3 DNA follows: TGTGCCAGCAGTGAGGGACAGGCGTTTGCACCCCTCCACTTT.

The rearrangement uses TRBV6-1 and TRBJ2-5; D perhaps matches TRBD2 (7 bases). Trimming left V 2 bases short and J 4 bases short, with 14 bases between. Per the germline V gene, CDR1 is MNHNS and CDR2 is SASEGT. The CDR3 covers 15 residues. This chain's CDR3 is CASSERRRGGETQYF. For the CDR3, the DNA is TGTGCCAGCAGTGAAAGGCGGAGGGGGGGAGAGACCCAGTACTTC.

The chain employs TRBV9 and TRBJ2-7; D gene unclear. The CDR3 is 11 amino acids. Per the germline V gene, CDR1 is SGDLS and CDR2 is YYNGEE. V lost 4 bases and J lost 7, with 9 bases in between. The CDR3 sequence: CASSTSGEQYF. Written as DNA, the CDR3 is TGTGCCAGCAGCACCTCTGGGGAGCAGTACTTC.

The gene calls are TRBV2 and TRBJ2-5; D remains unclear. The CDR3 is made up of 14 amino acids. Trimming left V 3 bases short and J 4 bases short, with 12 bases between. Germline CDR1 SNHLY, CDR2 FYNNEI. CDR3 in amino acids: CASSDTMGRETQYF. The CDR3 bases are TGTGCCAGCAGTGATACGATGGGTCGAGAGACCCAGTACTTC.

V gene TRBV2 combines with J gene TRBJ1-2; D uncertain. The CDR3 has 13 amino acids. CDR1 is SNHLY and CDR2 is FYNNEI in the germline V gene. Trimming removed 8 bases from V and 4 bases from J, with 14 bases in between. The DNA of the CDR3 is TGTGCCAGCGAAACCGGGAATATCTATGGCTACACCTTC. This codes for CASETGNIYGYTF.

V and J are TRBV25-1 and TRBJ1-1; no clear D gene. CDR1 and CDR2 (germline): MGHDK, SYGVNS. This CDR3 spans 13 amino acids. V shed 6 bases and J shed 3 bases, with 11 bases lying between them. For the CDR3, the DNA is TGTGCCAGCAGCCTGGGCGGGCACACTGAAGCTTTCTTT. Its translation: CASSLGGHTEAFF. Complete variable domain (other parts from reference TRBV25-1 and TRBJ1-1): EADIYQTPRYLVIGTGKKITLECSQTMGHDKMYWYQQDPGMELHLIHYSYGVNSTEKGDLSSESTVSRIRTEHFPLTLESARPSHTSQYLCASSLGGHTEAFFGQGTRLTVV.

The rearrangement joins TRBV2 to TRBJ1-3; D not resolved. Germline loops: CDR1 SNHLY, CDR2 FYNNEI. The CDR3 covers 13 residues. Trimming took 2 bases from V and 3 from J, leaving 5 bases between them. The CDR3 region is CASSEKRGNTIYF. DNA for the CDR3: TGTGCCAGCAGTGAAAAGCGTGGAAACACCATATATTTT.

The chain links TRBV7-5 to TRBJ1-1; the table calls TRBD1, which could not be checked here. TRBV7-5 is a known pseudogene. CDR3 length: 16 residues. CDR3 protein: CASSPGTGGLNTEAFF. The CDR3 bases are TGTGCCAGCAGCCCCGGGACAGGGGGGTTAAACACTGAAGCTTTCTTT.

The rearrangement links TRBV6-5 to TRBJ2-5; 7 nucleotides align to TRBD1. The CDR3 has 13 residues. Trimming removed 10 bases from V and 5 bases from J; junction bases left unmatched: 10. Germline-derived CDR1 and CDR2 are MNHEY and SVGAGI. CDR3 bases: TGTGCCACCCGACAGGGTTGGATTGAGACCCAGTACTTC. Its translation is CATRQGWIETQYF.

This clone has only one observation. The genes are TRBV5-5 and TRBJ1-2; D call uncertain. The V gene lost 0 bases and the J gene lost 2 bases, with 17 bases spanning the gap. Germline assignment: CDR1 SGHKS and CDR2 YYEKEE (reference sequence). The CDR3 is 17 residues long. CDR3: CASSLEGRPLFNYGYTF. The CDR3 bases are TGTGCCAGCAGCTTGGAAGGGCGCCCCCTTTTCAACTATGGCTACACCTTC.